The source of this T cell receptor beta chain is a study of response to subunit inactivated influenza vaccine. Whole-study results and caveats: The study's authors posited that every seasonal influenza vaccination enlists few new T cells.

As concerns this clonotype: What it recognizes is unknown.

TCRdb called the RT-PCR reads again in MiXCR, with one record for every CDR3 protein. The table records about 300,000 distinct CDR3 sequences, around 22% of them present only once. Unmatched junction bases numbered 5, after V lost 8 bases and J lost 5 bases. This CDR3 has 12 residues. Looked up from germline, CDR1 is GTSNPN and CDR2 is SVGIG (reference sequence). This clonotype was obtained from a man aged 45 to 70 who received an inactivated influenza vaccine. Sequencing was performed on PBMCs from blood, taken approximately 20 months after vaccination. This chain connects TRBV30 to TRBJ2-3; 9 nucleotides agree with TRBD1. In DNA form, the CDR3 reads TGTGCCGGGGGACAGGGAGGAGATACGCAGTATTTT. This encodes CAGGQGGDTQYF.